This T cell receptor (beta chain) originates from a study of blood T cell repertoires in COVID-19. About the research overall: Specimens from acute and convalescent COVID-19 originated in the United States, Italy and Spain.

Only in-frame clones appear in the TCRdb table, and some are missing; sequencing was by immunoSEQ multiplex PCR. Altogether about 200,000 clones are present, around 89% being singletons, with the ten largest covering 1.2%. CDR1 is SNHLY, CDR2 FYNNEI, per germline. Trimming took 2 bases from V and 7 from J, leaving 21 bases between them. The CDR3 loop spans 16 amino acids. Participants' reported clinical history set cohort assignment. Each recovered donor of Cohort 3 presented with two negative PCRs, clearance, or symptom resolution. The chain recombines TRBV2 with TRBJ2-7; the D gene is possibly TRBD2 (6 bases). The sequence was collected from a man aged 25-45 years who had recovered from COVID-19. Sequencing used PBMCs or T cells enriched from blood (not recorded which). The CDR3 here is CASSEILSGSRGEQYF. As DNA, the CDR3 is TGTGCCAGCAGTGAAATCCTTAGCGGATCAAGAGGTGAGCAGTACTTC.